These 27 T cell receptor beta chains originate from one sample sequenced in a study of T cell responses to AZD1222 COVID-19 vaccine. Assay used: immunoSEQ multiplex PCR; TCRdb lists only in-frame clones, some missing. Of 100,000 to 150,000 clones listed, about 93% were seen once; the top ten hold 6.6%. Sequenced here: peripheral blood, sampled on day 0 of AZD1222 vaccination. The source of these receptors is an adult in good health.

The gene calls are TRBV11-1 and TRBJ2-1; 11 nucleotides match TRBD2. The J segment lost 2 bases and the V segment lost 2 bases, leaving 2 bases of the junction unmatched. This CDR3 is built from 16 residues. Germline V gene lookup returns CDR1 SGHAT and CDR2 FQDESV (reference sequence). For the CDR3, the DNA is TGTGCCAGCAGCTTAATAGCGGGAGGGCCCTACAATGAGCAGTTCTTC. This codes for CASSLIAGGPYNEQFF. The complete variable domain, with remaining parts taken from reference TRBV11-1 and TRBJ2-1, reads EAEVAQSPRYKITEKSQAVAFWCDPISGHATLYWYRQILGQGPELLVQFQDESVVDDSQLPKDRFSAERLKGVDSTLKIQPAELGDSAMYLCASSLIAGGPYNEQFFGPGTRLTVL.

This clone showed up just once. This chain connects TRBV7-2 to TRBJ1-5; unclear D gene. The germline CDR1 and CDR2 sequences are SGHTA and FQGNSA. The CDR3 contains 13 residues. V was trimmed by 1 base and J by 2 bases, leaving 3 bases between them. The CDR3 sequence: CASSLVGNQPQHF. The CDR3 DNA reads TGTGCCAGCAGCTTAGTCGGCAATCAGCCCCAGCATTTT.

This rearrangement joins TRBV4-1 to TRBJ1-1, with 11 bases fitting TRBD1. The CDR3 totals 19 residues. CDR1 is MGHRA, CDR2 YSYEKL, per germline. Trimming cost V 3 bases and J 6 bases; bases outside gene matches: 18. The CDR3 spells CASSHDPLGTGGLGAEAFF. CDR3 bases: TGCGCCAGCAGCCATGATCCTTTGGGGACAGGGGGGCTAGGCGCTGAAGCTTTCTTT.

V and J are TRBV10-2 and TRBJ2-2, with D unresolved. Trimming shortened V by 6 bases and J by 4 bases, and 15 bases separated the two germline ends. Germline loops: CDR1 WSHSY, CDR2 SAAADI. This CDR3 contains 15 residues. In DNA form, the CDR3 reads TGCGCCAGCAGATTTAGCAGTACTATCACCGGGGAGCTGTTTTTT. Amino acids: CASRFSSTITGELFF.

The genes are TRBV7-2 and TRBJ1-1; D may be TRBD1 (5 bases). In germline, CDR1 is SGHTA, CDR2 FQGNSA. Between the trimmed V and J ends, which lost 0 bases and 2 bases, there was a span of 10 bases. The CDR3 has 15 amino acids. The CDR3 reads CASSLAAGLNTEAFF. In DNA form, the CDR3 reads TGTGCCAGCAGCTTAGCGGCAGGGCTAAACACTGAAGCTTTCTTT.

The J gene is TRBJ2-1, the V gene TRBV6-4; the D gene is possibly TRBD2 (6 bases). The V end was cut by 0 bases, the J end by 4 bases, with 13 bases between. Per the germline V gene, CDR1 is MRHNA and CDR2 is SNTAGT. The CDR3 is 16 residues long. CDR3 DNA sequence: TGTGCCAGCAGTGACTCCCCACTAGCTTCTTACAATGAGCAGTTCTTC. This codes for CASSDSPLASYNEQFF.

V usage is TRBV4-1 and J usage is TRBJ1-3; D is ambiguous. Germline CDR1 MGHRA, CDR2 YSYEKL. V lost 2 bases, J lost 4 bases, and 18 bases lay in between. This CDR3 has 17 residues. CDR3 residues: CASSQLFSVGIGNTIYF. The CDR3 nucleotides are TGCGCCAGCAGCCAATTATTCTCCGTGGGGATCGGAAACACCATATATTTT.

This chain joins TRBV6-4 and TRBJ2-4; D might be TRBD1 (6 bases). V was clipped by 0 bases and J by 5 bases, with 8 bases between them. Germline CDR1 and CDR2: MRHNA and SNTAGT. The CDR3 loop spans 14 amino acids. The CDR3 here is CASSDSAGENIQYF. In nucleotides, the CDR3 is TGTGCCAGCAGTGACTCGGCAGGGGAAAACATTCAGTACTTC.

This rearrangement joins TRBV18 to TRBJ1-5; D not resolved. The ends were cut back, 3 bases at V and 2 bases at J, with 14 bases in the middle. Per the germline V gene, CDR1 is KGHSH and CDR2 is LQKENI. The CDR3 extends over 16 amino acids. CDR3 sequence reads: CASSPTALRGNQPQHF. CDR3 DNA sequence: TGTGCCAGCTCACCGACTGCCCTAAGGGGCAATCAGCCCCAGCATTTT.

This clone was picked up one time. The chain employs TRBV30 and TRBJ2-3, with D unresolved. CDR3 size: 14 residues. Per germline, CDR1 GTSNPN and CDR2 SVGIG (reference sequence). Trimming cost V 8 bases and J 2 bases, with 17 bases left between them. Written as DNA, the CDR3 is TGTGCCGGTTCCTCTACCCGGACCACAGATACGCAGTATTTT. Amino acids: CAGSSTRTTDTQYF.

V and J are TRBV6-5 and TRBJ1-1; D gene unclear. V lost 4 bases to trimming and J lost 8 bases, with 8 bases between them. Per germline, CDR1 MNHEY and CDR2 SVGAGI. The CDR3 runs to 11 residues. The CDR3 sequence is CASSSGQEAFF. The CDR3 DNA follows: TGTGCCAGCAGTTCGGGTCAAGAAGCTTTCTTT.

The chain uses TRBV12-3 or TRBV12-4 and TRBJ1-6, with D possibly matching TRBD1 (5 bases). CDR3 length: 12 amino acids. V shed 6 bases and J shed 10 bases, with 10 bases lying between them. CDR3 sequence (DNA): TGTGCCAGCAGCTCCCGGGGGTCACCCCTCCACTTT. Residues: CASSSRGSPLHF.

The V and J genes are TRBV11-2 and TRBJ1-1; D is possibly TRBD1 (5 bases). There are 14 residues in the CDR3. Trimming cost V 9 bases and J 8 bases, with 22 bases left between them. CDR1 and CDR2 from the germline V gene are SGHAT and FQNNGV. The CDR3 loop reads CASLPAGLWGEAFF. The CDR3, as DNA: TGTGCCAGTCTACCGGCGGGGCTATGGGGAGAAGCTTTCTTT.

V usage is TRBV11-2 and J usage is TRBJ1-1, with TRBD1 matching 8 bases. The CDR3 is made up of 15 amino acids. CDR1 is SGHAT and CDR2 is FQNNGV in the germline V gene. The V segment lost 5 bases and the J segment 5 bases; nucleotides outside the gene matches: 10. CDR3 nucleotide sequence: TGTGCCAGCAGCCCCTCCGGGACAGGCAGAACTGAAGCTTTCTTT. Amino acids: CASSPSGTGRTEAFF.

The chain combines TRBV28 with TRBJ1-1; possibly TRBD1 for D (5 bases). The CDR3 totals 13 residues. Trimming pared 8 bases from V and 2 bases from J, leaving 12 bases between. Germline-derived CDR1 and CDR2 are MDHEN and SYDVKM. The CDR3 nucleotides read TGTGCCAGCTGGGGCGTGACCAACACTGAAGCTTTCTTT. Its protein product is CASWGVTNTEAFF.

V and J are TRBV3-1 (or the pseudogene TRBV3-2) and TRBJ1-2, with D unclear. V was pared by 4 bases and J by 8 bases, with 17 bases between. The germline V gene has CDR1 LGHDT and CDR2 YNNKEL (reference sequence). The CDR3 has 14 residues. The CDR3, as DNA: TGTGCCAGCAGCCTCATAGGGCAGGTAGGAGGCTACACCTTC. Amino acids: CASSLIGQVGGYTF.

The chain employs TRBV30 and TRBJ1-3, with TRBD1 identical over 10 bases. V was clipped by 4 bases and J by 7 bases; unmatched bases: 16. Germline values: CDR1 GTSNPN, CDR2 SVGIG (reference sequence). CDR3 size: 17 residues. In DNA form, the CDR3 reads TGTGCCTGGAAATCGGATGGGTGGACAGGGGGACATAACACCATATATTTT. This sequence encodes CAWKSDGWTGGHNTIYF. The entire variable domain, with the rest obtained from reference TRBV30 and TRBJ1-3, is as follows: SQTIHQWPATLVQPVGSPLSLECTVEGTSNPNLYWYRQAAGRGLQLLFYSVGIGQISSEVPQNLSASRPQDRQFILSSKKLLLSDSGFYLCAWKSDGWTGGHNTIYFGEGSWLTVV.

This chain connects TRBV11-2 to TRBJ1-4; 7 bases match TRBD1. The germline V gene encodes CDR1 SGHAT and CDR2 FQNNGV. Unmatched junction bases numbered 11, after V lost 2 bases and J lost 5 bases. The CDR3 spans 17 residues. This CDR3 reads CASSLRGPGTENEKLFF. DNA for the CDR3: TGTGCCAGCAGCTTACGCGGACCTGGGACAGAAAATGAAAAACTGTTTTTT.

The V and J genes are TRBV28 and TRBJ1-4; D gene ambiguous. V lost 8 bases and J lost 5, with 18 bases in between. The CDR3 sequence is 15 residues long. Germline lookup yields CDR1 MDHEN and CDR2 SYDVKM. This chain's CDR3 is CASQRPGTRNEKLFF. CDR3 coding DNA: TGTGCCAGCCAGCGCCCGGGTACGAGAAATGAAAAACTGTTTTTT.

In DNA form, the CDR3 reads TGCAGCGTTGATGTCCTCCCTGGGGACTATGGCTACACCTTC. Translation gives CSVDVLPGDYGYTF. V gene TRBV29-1 combines with J gene TRBJ1-2; D is uncertain. CDR1 and CDR2 from the germline V gene are SQVTM and ANQGSEA. Trimming left V 3 bases short and J 3 bases short, with 14 bases between. The length of the CDR3 is 14 residues.

The sample holds a few counts of this clone. The chain employs TRBV6-5 and TRBJ2-2; D may be TRBD2 (6 bases). This CDR3 has 15 residues. Germline assignment: CDR1 MNHEY and CDR2 SVGAGI. V lost 6 bases to trimming and J lost 2 bases, with 13 bases between them. In DNA, the CDR3 is TGTGCCAGCAGACCTCCGGGACTCAACACCGGGGAGCTGTTTTTT. Its translation: CASRPPGLNTGELFF.

The chain uses TRBV30 and TRBJ2-7; D call uncertain. Trimming removed 2 bases from V and 2 bases from J, with 10 bases in between. CDR1 and CDR2 (germline): GTSNPN, SVGIG (reference sequence). The CDR3 covers 13 residues. CDR3 nucleotide sequence: TGTGCCTGGAGTTTTGGAGTACCCTACGAGCAGTACTTC. Protein product: CAWSFGVPYEQYF.

The rearrangement joins TRBV3-1 (or the pseudogene TRBV3-2) to TRBJ2-3, with D hard to call. The CDR3 is 14 amino acids. Germline CDR1 LGHDT, CDR2 YNNKEL (reference sequence). The ends were cut back, 1 base at V and 2 bases at J, with 7 bases in the middle. The CDR3 sequence is CASSQVVYTDTQYF. CDR3 bases: TGTGCCAGCAGCCAAGTGGTCTACACAGATACGCAGTATTTT.

In this sample, this clone turned up once. The chain carries TRBV6-4 and TRBJ2-1; the match to TRBD2 covers 9 bases. V gave up 0 bases and J gave up 12 bases; unmatched junction bases: 9. Per the germline V gene, CDR1 is MRHNA and CDR2 is SNTAGT. CDR3 length equals 15 residues. The CDR3 here is CASSDSAWGGRGQFF. CDR3 sequence (DNA): TGTGCCAGCAGTGACTCTGCCTGGGGCGGGAGGGGGCAGTTCTTC.

The CDR3 DNA reads as TGCGCCAGCAGCACCGTGGGGAGGGCCTACGAGCAGTACTTC. Translating it yields CASSTVGRAYEQYF. This chain connects TRBV5-1 to TRBJ2-7, with TRBD2 matching over 7 bases. Trimming at V came to 4 bases and at J to 2 bases, leaving 6 bases not matched to a gene. CDR1 is SGHRS and CDR2 is YFSETQ in the germline V gene. The CDR3 consists of 14 residues.

The chain couples TRBV3-1 (or the pseudogene TRBV3-2) to TRBJ2-3; 7 nucleotides align to TRBD2. The junction had 5 bases not matched to a gene; V was cut back by 1 base and J by 4 bases. From germline, CDR1 is LGHDT and CDR2 YNNKEL (reference sequence). The CDR3 is 15 residues long. The DNA for the CDR3 is TGTGCCAGCAGCCAAGCCCGGGGGGTCTCAGATACGCAGTATTTT. This codes for CASSQARGVSDTQYF.

The chain joins TRBV4-1 to TRBJ1-1; 7 positions agree with TRBD1. V lost 2 bases and J lost 5; bases outside the gene matches: 5. In germline, CDR1 is MGHRA, CDR2 YSYEKL. The CDR3 runs to 14 residues. The CDR3: CASSQPGQRTEAFF. CDR3 coding DNA: TGCGCCAGCAGCCAACCGGGACAGAGGACTGAAGCTTTCTTT.